These 28 T cell receptor beta chains were sequenced from one sample in a study of cytomegalovirus exposure and HLA in healthy donors. Researchers ran the PCR with 60 Vbeta and 13 Jbeta primers. Profiling relied on immunoSEQ multiplex PCR, and the TCRdb table lists in-frame clones only, not all of them. The sample holds about 160,000 clones. Material for sequencing was PBMCs. The receptor set was obtained from a woman in her fifties or sixties in good health and CMV-seronegative.

The chain couples TRBV27 to TRBJ2-1; the D gene is possibly TRBD1 (6 bases). The CDR3 covers 13 residues. V was clipped by 5 bases and J by 4 bases, with 9 bases between them. Germline V gene sequence: CDR1 MNHEY, CDR2 SMNVEV (reference sequence). The DNA for the CDR3 is TGTGCCAGCAGTAAAACAGGGTACAATGAGCAGTTCTTC. It specifies CASSKTGYNEQFF.

J is TRBJ2-1 and V is TRBV18; TRBD1 agrees at 8 bases. CDR3 length equals 16 residues. J was trimmed by 0 bases and V by 6 bases; bases with no gene match: 7. The germline V gene encodes CDR1 KGHSH and CDR2 LQKENI. The CDR3 nucleotides read TGTGCCAGCTCCAGGCAACAGGGGGTCTCCTACAATGAGCAGTTCTTC. The encoded protein is CASSRQQGVSYNEQFF.

The rearrangement joins TRBV4-2 to TRBJ1-2, with D unresolved. This CDR3 contains 16 residues. V was shortened by 0 bases and J by 0 bases, with 11 bases between the two germline ends. Germline V gene data show CDR1 as LGHNA and CDR2 as YNFKEQ. CDR3 sequence (DNA): TGTGCCAGCAGCCAAGATATATCTACGGCTAACTATGGCTACACCTTC. Translation: CASSQDISTANYGYTF.

The chain links TRBV19 to TRBJ2-5; TRBD2 matches 7 bases. This CDR3 has 16 amino acids. V dropped 7 bases and J dropped 5; count of bases not matched to a gene: 16. From germline, CDR1 is LNHDA and CDR2 SQIVND (reference sequence). The CDR3 DNA reads as TGTGCCAGTACCATAGGTGGGAGGGCCGGGGAGGAGACCCAGTACTTC. It specifies CASTIGGRAGEETQYF.

The V gene is TRBV7-8, the J gene TRBJ1-1, with 8 bases that match TRBD1. There are 13 residues in the CDR3. Trimming cost V 7 bases and J 11 bases; bases outside gene matches: 12. In germline, CDR1 is SGHVS, CDR2 FQNEAQ. Written as DNA, the CDR3 is TGTGCCAGCACCCCTTCCGAGGACAGGGTGGCTTTCTTT. Translating gives CASTPSEDRVAFF. The entire variable domain, with the rest obtained from reference TRBV7-8 and TRBJ1-1, is as follows: GAGVSQSPRYKVAKRGQDVALRCDPISGHVSLFWYQQALGQGPEFLTYFQNEAQLDKSGLPSDRFFAERPEGSVSTLKIQRTQQEDSAVYLCASTPSEDRVAFFGQGTRLTVV.

J is TRBJ1-4 and V is TRBV19; maybe TRBD1 (5 bases). Germline CDR1 reads LNHDA; CDR2 reads SQIVND (reference sequence). V lost 5 bases and J 1 base, leaving 11 bases between the germline ends. There are 15 residues in the CDR3. CDR3 region: CASSVSRVTNEKLFF. CDR3 DNA sequence: TGTGCCAGTAGTGTCTCCAGGGTAACTAATGAAAAACTGTTTTTT.

The rearrangement links TRBV11-1 to TRBJ1-2; TRBD1 matches 11 bases. The V gene end was trimmed by 5 bases and the J gene end by 7 bases; junction bases not matched to a gene: 3. This CDR3 contains 13 residues. Germline V CDR1 and CDR2: SGHAT, FQDESV (reference sequence). CDR3 protein: CASSRTGGAGYTF. For the CDR3, the DNA is TGTGCCAGCAGCCGGACAGGGGGCGCTGGCTACACCTTC.

The chain links TRBV2 to TRBJ1-4; TRBD1 is a possible D gene (6 bases). This CDR3 is 13 amino acids long. Germline loops: CDR1 SNHLY, CDR2 FYNNEI. V lost 7 bases and J lost 4, with 10 bases in between. The CDR3 loop is CASTGQNNEKLFF. As DNA, the CDR3 is TGTGCCAGCACTGGACAGAATAATGAAAAACTGTTTTTT.

The V and J genes are TRBV5-8 and TRBJ1-3; D may be TRBD1 (6 bases). V was clipped by 0 bases and J by 4 bases, with 14 bases between them. Germline values: CDR1 SGHTS, CDR2 YDEGEE. The length of the CDR3 is 16 residues. In DNA form, the CDR3 reads TGTGCCAGCAGCTTGGCCGGGATGGGGGCAGGAAACACCATATATTTT. It yields the protein CASSLAGMGAGNTIYF.

The chain carries TRBV30 and TRBJ2-5; TRBD2 might be the D (5 bases). V lost 1 base and J lost 5, with 5 bases in between. The CDR3 spans 11 residues. In germline, CDR1 is GTSNPN, CDR2 SVGIG (reference sequence). The CDR3: CAWSERETQYF. The DNA of the CDR3 is TGTGCCTGGAGTGAGCGGGAGACCCAGTACTTC.

V gene TRBV29-1 combines with J gene TRBJ2-1; 13 bases map to TRBD2. CDR1 is SQVTM, CDR2 ANQGSEA, per germline. J lost 2 bases, V lost 3 bases, and 4 bases had no gene match. The CDR3 extends over 16 amino acids. CDR3: CSVEPGTSGTYNEQFF. DNA for the CDR3: TGCAGCGTTGAGCCCGGGACTAGCGGGACCTACAATGAGCAGTTCTTC.

The gene calls are TRBV9 and TRBJ2-3; the D gene is possibly TRBD1 (6 bases). The CDR3 runs to 16 residues. V shed 4 bases and J shed 2 bases, with 17 bases lying between them. CDR1 SGDLS and CDR2 YYNGEE come from the germline V gene. The CDR3 reads CASSTRITGNTDTQYF. In nucleotides, the CDR3 is TGTGCCAGCAGCACCCGGATTACAGGGAACACAGATACGCAGTATTTT.

V usage is TRBV5-1 and J usage is TRBJ2-3; a weak D match, TRBD2 (5 bases). CDR3 length: 16 amino acids. Germline CDR1 reads SGHRS; CDR2 reads YFSETQ. V dropped 4 bases and J dropped 3 bases, with 18 bases sitting between them. CDR3: CASSLGALEFTDTQYF. As DNA, the CDR3 is TGCGCCAGCAGCCTGGGCGCACTAGAATTTACAGATACGCAGTATTTT.

The J gene is TRBJ2-7, the V gene TRBV19; possibly TRBD1 for D (6 bases). Trimming removed 4 bases from V and 5 bases from J, with 18 bases in between. The germline CDR1 and CDR2 sequences are LNHDA and SQIVND (reference sequence). The CDR3 length is 15 residues. Here the CDR3 DNA reads TGTGCCAGTAGTACGACAGGCAATCCCCTCCACGAGCAGTACTTC. Its protein product is CASSTTGNPLHEQYF.

The chain has TRBV7-6 and TRBJ2-2; 9 positions match TRBD1. The junction had 10 bases not matched to a gene; V was cut back by 4 bases and J by 7 bases. The CDR3 spans 16 residues. Germline CDR1 is SGHVS and CDR2 is FNYEAQ. The CDR3 region is CASSSPGQGILGELFF. The CDR3 DNA reads as TGTGCCAGCAGCTCTCCGGGACAGGGCATTCTCGGGGAGCTGTTTTTT.

The chain employs TRBV28 and TRBJ1-3; D remains unclear. The CDR3 sequence is 15 residues long. Germline V gene lookup returns CDR1 MDHEN and CDR2 SYDVKM. Trimming removed 5 bases from V and 3 bases from J, with 14 bases in between. The CDR3 here is CASSLSPEIGNTIYF. For the CDR3, the DNA is TGTGCCAGCAGTCTTTCCCCCGAGATTGGAAACACCATATATTTT.

The chain uses TRBV5-1 and TRBJ2-5; TRBD1 agrees at 7 bases. The CDR3 covers 16 residues. With 5 bases clipped from V and 5 bases from J, the junction kept 15 bases outside the gene matches. Looked up from germline, CDR1 is SGHRS and CDR2 is YFSETQ. For the CDR3, the DNA is TGCGCCAGCAGTCGCACAGGGGACCTAGTAGGGGAGACCCAGTACTTC. As protein: CASSRTGDLVGETQYF.

The V call is TRBV6-1, the J call TRBJ2-1; D perhaps matches TRBD2 (5 bases). Trimming took 4 bases from V and 3 from J, leaving 7 bases between them. Germline V lookup: CDR1 MNHNS, CDR2 SASEGT. This CDR3 has 13 amino acids. In nucleotides, the CDR3 is TGTGCCAGCAGTGTCCGGGGCTACAATGAGCAGTTCTTC. This translates into CASSVRGYNEQFF.

V gene TRBV13 combines with J gene TRBJ1-2, with D possibly matching TRBD1 (5 bases). The CDR3 runs to 18 residues. The germline CDR1 and CDR2 sequences are PRHDT and FYEKMQ (reference sequence). V shed 4 bases and J shed 4 bases, with 25 bases lying between them. This chain's CDR3 is CASSSTATLQTAIYGYTF. The CDR3 DNA reads TGTGCCAGCAGCTCCACCGCCACCCTCCAGACAGCCATCTATGGCTACACCTTC.

The CDR3 spells CASSPGQGAYGTEAFF. CDR3 nucleotide sequence: TGTGCCAGCAGCCCCGGACAGGGGGCTTATGGGACTGAAGCTTTCTTT. The V call is TRBV9, the J call TRBJ1-1; 11 bases map to TRBD1. The CDR3 extends over 16 amino acids. J lost 5 bases, V lost 4 bases, and 10 bases had no gene match. CDR1 and CDR2 from the germline V gene are SGDLS and YYNGEE.

In DNA, the CDR3 is TGTGCCAGCAGCTCGAGCGGGAGGGCCGGGACCCAGTACTTC. This encodes CASSSSGRAGTQYF. The chain couples TRBV11-2 to TRBJ2-5; 10 positions agree with TRBD2. This CDR3 has 14 residues. V dropped 4 bases and J dropped 7; count of bases not matched to a gene: 6. Germline loops: CDR1 SGHAT, CDR2 FQNNGV.

V is TRBV5-1 and J is TRBJ2-2; 7 bases are a match to TRBD2. The trim removed 4 bases at V and 7 bases at J, leaving 10 bases unmatched. The V gene's germline CDR1 is SGHRS and CDR2 YFSETQ. CDR3 length: 15 amino acids. In DNA form, the CDR3 reads TGCGCCAGCAGCCTCAGCGGGGAAGGAAGCGGGGAGCTGTTTTTT. Its protein is CASSLSGEGSGELFF. Filled out from reference TRBV5-1 and TRBJ2-2, the complete variable domain reads KAGVTQTPRYLIKTRGQQVTLSCSPISGHRSVSWYQQTPGQGLQFLFEYFSETQRNKGNFPGRFSGRQFSNSRSEMNVSTLELGDSALYLCASSLSGEGSGELFFGEGSRLTVL.

V and J are TRBV7-6 and TRBJ1-1; the D gene is possibly TRBD1 (5 bases). Trimming cost V 5 bases and J 2 bases, with 9 bases left between them. Per the germline V gene, CDR1 is SGHVS and CDR2 is FNYEAQ. This CDR3 has 13 residues. CDR3 nucleotide sequence: TGTGCCAGCAGCGCCGACAGTAACACTGAAGCTTTCTTT. Amino acid sequence: CASSADSNTEAFF.

V usage is TRBV7-6 and J usage is TRBJ1-1; perhaps TRBD1 as D (6 bases). V gave up 5 bases and J gave up 0 bases, with 13 bases separating them. From germline, CDR1 is SGHVS and CDR2 FNYEAQ. The CDR3 has 15 amino acids. CDR3 residues: CASSLIRGMNTEAFF. CDR3 nucleotides: TGTGCCAGCAGCCTCATTAGGGGGATGAACACTGAAGCTTTCTTT.

The chain joins TRBV4-1 to TRBJ1-5, with 9 bases aligning to TRBD1. There are 15 residues in the CDR3. V shed 4 bases, J shed 4 bases, and the junction held 5 bases outside the gene matches. The germline CDR1 and CDR2 sequences are MGHRA and YSYEKL. The CDR3 nucleotides are TGCGCCAGCAGCCGCGACAGGGGGAGAAATCAGCCCCAGCATTTT. This sequence encodes CASSRDRGRNQPQHF.

The V call is TRBV18, the J call TRBJ1-1; D is unclear. The CDR3 is made up of 14 amino acids. CDR1 and CDR2 from the germline V gene are KGHSH and LQKENI. V dropped 7 bases and J dropped 4 bases, with 16 bases sitting between them. The CDR3 coding sequence is TGTGCCAGCTGGGTCGGGAATAGGGTCACTGAAGCTTTCTTT. Its protein is CASWVGNRVTEAFF.

The rearrangement links TRBV28 to TRBJ2-7; 14 nucleotides agree with TRBD2. CDR1 MDHEN and CDR2 SYDVKM come from the germline V gene. V lost 4 bases to trimming and J lost 2 bases; unmatched junction nucleotides: 13. This CDR3 is 19 amino acids long. In nucleotides, the CDR3 is TGTGCCAGCAGTTCCGAACCTCCCGGGACTAGCGGGAGACCCTACGAGCAGTACTTC. It encodes CASSSEPPGTSGRPYEQYF.

The chain links TRBV19 to TRBJ2-3, with TRBD1 identical over 7 bases. This CDR3 region has 13 residues. The germline CDR1 and CDR2 sequences are LNHDA and SQIVND (reference sequence). The trim removed 5 bases at V and 6 bases at J, leaving 5 bases unmatched. CDR3 amino acids: CASSSGTVDTQYF. In nucleotides, the CDR3 is TGTGCCAGTAGTTCCGGGACAGTCGATACGCAGTATTTT. Full variable domain (missing parts from reference TRBV19 and TRBJ2-3): DGGITQSPKYLFRKEGQNVTLSCEQNLNHDAMYWYRQDPGQGLRLIYYSQIVNDFQKGDIAEGYSVSREKKESFPLTVTSAQKNPTAFYLCASSSGTVDTQYFGPGTRLTVL.